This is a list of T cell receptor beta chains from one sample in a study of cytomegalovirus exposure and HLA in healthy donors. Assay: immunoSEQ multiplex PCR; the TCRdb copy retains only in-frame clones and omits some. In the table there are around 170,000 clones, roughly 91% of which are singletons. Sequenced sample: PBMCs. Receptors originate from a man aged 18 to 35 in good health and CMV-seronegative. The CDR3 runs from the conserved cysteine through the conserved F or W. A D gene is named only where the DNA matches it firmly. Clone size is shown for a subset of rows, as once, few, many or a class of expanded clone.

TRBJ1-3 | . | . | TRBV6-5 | CASSPGSSGNTIYF | TGTGCCAGCAGCCCCGGGAGCTCTGGAAACACCATATATTTT
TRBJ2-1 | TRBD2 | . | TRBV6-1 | CASSPAGGMYNEQFF | TGTGCCAGCAGCCCAGCGGGGGGGATGTACAATGAGCAGTTCTTC
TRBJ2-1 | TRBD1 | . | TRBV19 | CATGTGDYNEQFF | TGTGCCACCGGGACAGGGGACTACAATGAGCAGTTCTTC
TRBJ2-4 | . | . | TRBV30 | CAWNPQGEGIQYF | TGTGCCTGGAACCCACAGGGAGAAGGCATTCAGTACTTC
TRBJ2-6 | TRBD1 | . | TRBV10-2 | CASSRDRGSYGANVLTF | TGCGCCAGCAGTCGGGACAGGGGGAGCTATGGGGCCAACGTCCTGACTTTC
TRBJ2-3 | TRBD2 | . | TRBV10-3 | CAISESRGGSTDTQYF | TGTGCCATCAGTGAGTCTCGGGGGGGCAGCACAGATACGCAGTATTTT
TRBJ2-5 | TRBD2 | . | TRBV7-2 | CASSSHKQGLAGQETQYF | TGTGCCAGCAGCTCCCACAAGCAAGGACTAGCGGGTCAAGAGACCCAGTACTTC
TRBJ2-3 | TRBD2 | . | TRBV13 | CASSPSGTVDTQYF | TGTGCCAGCAGCCCTAGCGGCACGGTAGATACGCAGTATTTT
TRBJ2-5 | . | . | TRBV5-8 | CASSASRLTQYF | TGTGCCAGCAGCGCCTCACGGTTGACCCAGTACTTC
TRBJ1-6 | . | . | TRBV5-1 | CASSLSGSSYNSPLHF | TGCGCCAGCAGCTTGTCGGGGTCCTCCTATAATTCACCCCTCCACTTT
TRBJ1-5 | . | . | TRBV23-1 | CASSQSGGLLSNQPQHF | TGCGCCAGCAGTCAATCGGGGGGGTTACTTAGCAATCAGCCCCAGCATTTT
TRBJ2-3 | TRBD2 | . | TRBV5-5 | CASTSSGPDTQYF | TGTGCCAGCACCTCTAGCGGCCCAGATACGCAGTATTTT
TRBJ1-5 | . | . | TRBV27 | CASSSRGGQPQHF | TGTGCCAGCAGTTCCCGGGGTGGTCAGCCCCAGCATTTT
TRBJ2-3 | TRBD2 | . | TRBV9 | CASSLGGNTDTQYF | TGTGCCAGCAGCCTCGGGGGGAACACAGATACGCAGTATTTT
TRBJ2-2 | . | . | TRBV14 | CASSPVGNTGELFF | TGTGCCAGCAGCCCAGTGGGCAACACCGGGGAGCTGTTTTTT
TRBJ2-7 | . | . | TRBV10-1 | CASSFDSDSSYEQYF | TGCGCCAGCAGTTTCGACAGCGATAGCTCCTACGAGCAGTACTTC
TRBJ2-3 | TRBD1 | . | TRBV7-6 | CASSLKAGGPDLSDTQYF | TGTGCCAGCAGCTTAAAGGCAGGGGGACCCGACTTGTCAGATACGCAGTATTTT
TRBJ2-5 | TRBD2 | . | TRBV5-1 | CASSPTAGSETQYF | TGCGCCAGCAGCCCAACAGCGGGATCGGAGACCCAGTACTTC
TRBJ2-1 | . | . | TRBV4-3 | CASSQLTGISHEQFF | TGCGCCAGCAGCCAACTAACCGGGATTTCTCATGAGCAGTTCTTC
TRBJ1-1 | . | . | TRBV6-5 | CARGRENTEAFF | TGTGCCAGAGGACGGGAGAACACTGAAGCTTTCTTT
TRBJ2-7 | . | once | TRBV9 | CASSSAGGYEQYF | TGTGCCAGCAGCTCCGCGGGTGGCTACGAGCAGTACTTC
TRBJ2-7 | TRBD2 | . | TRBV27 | CASRLNRDYFYEQYF | TGTGCCAGCAGACTAAATCGGGACTACTTCTACGAGCAGTACTTC
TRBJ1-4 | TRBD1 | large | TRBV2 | CASSKQGLTNEKLFF | TGTGCCAGCAGTAAACAGGGGCTGACTAATGAAAAACTGTTTTTT
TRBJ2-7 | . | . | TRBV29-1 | CSVEGARGSGQYF | TGCAGCGTGGAAGGGGCCCGGGGGTCAGGGCAGTACTTC
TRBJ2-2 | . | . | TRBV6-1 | CASSETDNTGELFF | TGTGCCAGCAGTGAAACAGACAACACCGGGGAGCTGTTTTTT
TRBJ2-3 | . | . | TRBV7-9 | CASSLQGGVTDTQYF | TGTGCCAGCAGCTTACAGGGGGGAGTCACAGATACGCAGTATTTT